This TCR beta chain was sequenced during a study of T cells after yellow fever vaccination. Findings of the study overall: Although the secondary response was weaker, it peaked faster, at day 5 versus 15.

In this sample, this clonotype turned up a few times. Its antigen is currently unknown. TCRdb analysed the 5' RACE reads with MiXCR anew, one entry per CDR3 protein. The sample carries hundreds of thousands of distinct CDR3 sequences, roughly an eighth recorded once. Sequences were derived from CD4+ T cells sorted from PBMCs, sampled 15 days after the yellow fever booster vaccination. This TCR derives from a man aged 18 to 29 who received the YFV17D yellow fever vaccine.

In nucleotides, the CDR3 is TGCGCCAGCAGCCATAACAGGGGTGAGACCCAGTACTTC. It is translated as CASSHNRGETQYF. V usage is TRBV4-3 and J usage is TRBJ2-5; TRBD1 aligns across 7 bases. V was clipped by 3 bases and J by 5 bases; unmatched bases: 3. The CDR3 covers 13 residues. Germline V gene data show CDR1 as LGHNA and CDR2 as YSLEER.